Below, 27 T cell receptor beta chains from the same sample are listed, as sequenced in a study of cytomegalovirus exposure and HLA in healthy donors (dated 2017 in TCRdb). Receptors were amplified or captured by the immunoSEQ multiplex PCR assay. For the multiplex PCR, a mixture combining 60 forward primers for TCR Vbeta segments and 13 reverse primers for TCR Jbeta segments was used. TCRdb's version of the immuneACCESS table is confined to in-frame rearrangements and falls short of the full clone set. An unresolved V gene accounts for under half of the shortfall where checked; the remainder is of unknown origin. The table for this sample lists 110,000 or so clones; more than 70% of them were counted only once. The ten top clones hold roughly 1.9% of the sample. Sequencing was done on a sample of PBMCs. These receptors were taken from a man between 25 and 39 years old in good health and CMV-seronegative.

The rearrangement uses TRBV7-9 and TRBJ2-5; a weak D match, TRBD2 (5 bases). CDR1 is SEHNR, CDR2 FQNEAQ, per germline (reference sequence). The V end was cut by 5 bases, the J end by 4 bases, with 14 bases between. The CDR3 has 14 amino acids. Written as DNA, the CDR3 is TGTGCCAGCAGCATAAGTTGGGGAGTAGAGACCCAGTACTTC. Its translation is CASSISWGVETQYF.

CDR3 residues: CASSFIGDRGIAEAFF. CDR3 nucleotides: TGTGCCAGCAGCTTTATTGGGGACAGGGGAATTGCTGAAGCTTTCTTT. This chain links TRBV5-4 with TRBJ1-1; 10 positions match TRBD1. The V gene end was trimmed by 2 bases and the J gene end by 6 bases; junction bases not matched to a gene: 10. Germline CDR1 reads SGHNT; CDR2 reads YYREEE (reference sequence). CDR3 length: 16 amino acids.

The chain recombines TRBV4-1 with TRBJ2-2; 11 bases fit TRBD1. The CDR3 is made up of 16 amino acids. J gave up 2 bases and V 3 bases, and 2 bases lay outside the gene matches. The germline V gene encodes CDR1 MGHRA and CDR2 YSYEKL. Here the CDR3 DNA reads TGCGCCAGCAGCCATGGGACAGGGGGTAACACCGGGGAGCTGTTTTTT. Residues: CASSHGTGGNTGELFF.

The sample holds a few counts of this clone. V is TRBV30 and J is TRBJ1-3; 7 positions agree with TRBD1. The CDR3 totals 13 residues. Germline V gene lookup returns CDR1 GTSNPN and CDR2 SVGIG (reference sequence). With 7 bases clipped from V and 7 bases from J, the junction kept 10 bases outside the gene matches. The CDR3 spells CASLDRVGNTIYF. CDR3 DNA sequence: TGTGCCTCCTTAGACAGGGTCGGGAACACCATATATTTT.

This clone has only a few counts. The chain is built from TRBV7-2 and TRBJ2-3, with 8 bases matching TRBD2. The CDR3 length is 15 residues. Germline V CDR1 and CDR2: SGHTA, FQGNSA. Losses at the gene ends were 1 base for V and 2 bases for J; bases not matched to a gene: 2. This chain's CDR3 is CASSLVLAVTDTQYF. CDR3 coding DNA: TGTGCCAGCAGCTTAGTACTAGCGGTCACAGATACGCAGTATTTT.

V and J are TRBV5-1 and TRBJ2-2; D may be TRBD1 (7 bases). This CDR3 comprises 17 residues. The germline V gene encodes CDR1 SGHRS and CDR2 YFSETQ. The V end was cut by 6 bases, the J end by 1 base, with 19 bases between. The CDR3 DNA sequence: TGCGCCAGCACGGCAGGAGGGGGCGGCTTGAACACCGGGGAGCTGTTTTTT. Protein: CASTAGGGGLNTGELFF.

The rearrangement joins TRBV6-5 to TRBJ2-5; D call uncertain. CDR1 is MNHEY, CDR2 SVGAGI, per germline. This CDR3 region has 13 residues. Trimming cost V 2 bases and J 5 bases, with 9 bases left between them. CDR3 in amino acids: CASSYPKEETQYF. CDR3 in DNA: TGTGCCAGCAGTTACCCTAAGGAGGAGACCCAGTACTTC.

The V and J genes are TRBV6-1 and TRBJ2-3; D perhaps matches TRBD2 (5 bases). Per germline, CDR1 MNHNS and CDR2 SASEGT. The length of the CDR3 is 14 residues. V lost 3 bases, J lost 1 base, and 8 bases lay in between. The CDR3 region has the DNA TGTGCCAGCAGTGATCAGAGGGGCACAGATACGCAGTATTTT. Translated: CASSDQRGTDTQYF.

The chain uses TRBV4-1 and TRBJ2-7; D gene uncertain. The CDR3 loop spans 13 amino acids. V lost 5 bases and J 4 bases, leaving 12 bases between the germline ends. Germline CDR1 MGHRA, CDR2 YSYEKL. CDR3 region: CASSSRVRYEQYF. For the CDR3, the DNA is TGCGCCAGCAGCTCACGGGTCCGTTACGAGCAGTACTTC.

This chain links TRBV5-1 with TRBJ2-5, with no clear D. The CDR3 is 14 residues long. Trimming stripped 1 base from V and 5 bases from J, with 12 bases between. Germline CDR1 and CDR2: SGHRS and YFSETQ. The CDR3 is CASSLQSLSETQYF. CDR3 DNA sequence: TGCGCCAGCAGCTTGCAGTCCCTTTCGGAGACCCAGTACTTC.

The chain uses TRBV7-8 and TRBJ2-5; TRBD2 agrees at 11 bases. Trimming took 6 bases from V and 2 from J; bases not matched to a gene: 5. The CDR3 is 15 amino acids. Looked up from germline, CDR1 is SGHVS and CDR2 is FQNEAQ. Written as DNA, the CDR3 is TGTGCCAGCAGTTGGGGACTAGCGGTACAAGAGACCCAGTACTTC. This translates into CASSWGLAVQETQYF.

Only one count was recorded for this clone. The rearrangement links TRBV5-4 to TRBJ1-6; no reliable D call. Germline loops: CDR1 SGHNT, CDR2 YYREEE (reference sequence). The CDR3 extends over 13 amino acids. Trimming removed 4 bases at V and 7 bases at J, with 9 bases between. The CDR3 here is CASSKQTNSPLHF. In DNA, the CDR3 is TGTGCCAGCAGCAAACAGACCAATTCACCCCTCCACTTT.

This clone showed up just a few times. The genes are TRBV6-6 and TRBJ1-4, with 10 nucleotides matching TRBD1. The length of the CDR3 is 16 residues. Germline loops: CDR1 MNHNY, CDR2 SVGAGI (reference sequence). V gave up 6 bases and J gave up 6 bases; unmatched junction bases: 10. In nucleotides, the CDR3 is TGTGCCAGCAGCCGATACCGACAGGGGGCTGATGAAAAACTGTTTTTT. Translated, it gives CASSRYRQGADEKLFF.

V usage is TRBV5-1 and J usage is TRBJ2-7; TRBD2 matches at 8 bases. There are 15 residues in the CDR3. CDR1 and CDR2 from the germline V gene are SGHRS and YFSETQ. After removal of 6 bases from V and 5 bases from J, the junction contained 13 bases not matched to a gene. The CDR3 is CASIGGAGEYHEQYF. CDR3 nucleotides: TGCGCCAGCATAGGGGGAGCGGGAGAGTACCACGAGCAGTACTTC.

A few counts support this clone. This chain links TRBV5-1 with TRBJ1-4; D unresolved. The CDR3 length is 14 residues. Trimming shortened V by 3 bases and J by 7 bases, and 13 bases separated the two germline ends. Germline CDR1 is SGHRS and CDR2 is YFSETQ. CDR3: CASSSPGSGEKLFF. Here the CDR3 DNA reads TGCGCCAGCAGCTCGCCGGGGTCCGGTGAAAAACTGTTTTTT.

Of note for this clone: Other DNA sequences within the sample encode an identical CDR3. The rearrangement joins TRBV4-2 to TRBJ2-3, with 9 bases lining up with TRBD2. V lost 4 bases to trimming and J lost 2 bases; unmatched junction nucleotides: 1. Germline loops: CDR1 LGHNA, CDR2 YNFKEQ. The CDR3 is 14 amino acids. CDR3 sequence reads: CASSPGLATDTQYF. CDR3 coding DNA: TGTGCCAGCAGCCCGGGACTAGCCACAGATACGCAGTATTTT.

The sample holds a few counts of this clone. The rearrangement uses TRBV7-2 and TRBJ2-7, with D unresolved. Germline assignment: CDR1 SGHTA and CDR2 FQGNSA. V was cut by 8 bases and J by 0 bases, with 11 bases left in between. The CDR3 loop spans 13 amino acids. The CDR3 coding sequence is TGTGCCAGCGCCGCTCAGGACTCCTACGAGCAGTACTTC. Amino acid sequence: CASAAQDSYEQYF.

The chain recombines TRBV7-9 with TRBJ2-2; no firm D call. The CDR3 has 13 residues. Germline CDR1 reads SEHNR; CDR2 reads FQNEAQ (reference sequence). The V and J ends lost 8 bases and 1 base respectively, with 8 bases between them. CDR3 region: CASRDKNTGELFF. The CDR3 DNA reads as TGTGCCAGCCGAGACAAGAACACCGGGGAGCTGTTTTTT.

Only one count was recorded for this clone. The chain carries TRBV18 and TRBJ2-7; 11 nucleotides match TRBD1. This CDR3 region has 15 residues. Trimming cost V 4 bases and J 5 bases; bases outside gene matches: 7. Looked up from germline, CDR1 is KGHSH and CDR2 is LQKENI. The CDR3, as DNA: TGTGCCAGCTCACGCCAGGGACAGGGGGACGACGAGCAGTACTTC. Translating it yields CASSRQGQGDDEQYF.

The chain joins TRBV30 to TRBJ2-1, with a weak D call TRBD1 (6 bases). CDR1 GTSNPN and CDR2 SVGIG come from the germline V gene (reference sequence). Trimming stripped 5 bases from V and 6 bases from J, with 14 bases between. This CDR3 comprises 13 residues. This CDR3 is CAWDPQGRNEQFF. The CDR3 DNA follows: TGTGCCTGGGACCCACAGGGCCGCAATGAGCAGTTCTTC.

This chain links TRBV30 with TRBJ2-5, with 7 bases fitting TRBD1. The J segment lost 3 bases and the V segment lost 7 bases, leaving 5 bases of the junction unmatched. The CDR3 runs 12 residues. The germline V gene encodes CDR1 GTSNPN and CDR2 SVGIG (reference sequence). The CDR3 spells CALDRREETQYF. DNA of the CDR3: TGTGCCTTGGACAGGCGAGAAGAGACCCAGTACTTC.

The V gene is TRBV9, the J gene TRBJ1-2; 7 bases fit TRBD1. J was trimmed by 4 bases and V by 4 bases; bases with no gene match: 7. Germline CDR1 is SGDLS and CDR2 is YYNGEE. This CDR3 spans 14 amino acids. CDR3 in amino acids: CASSTLKGAYGYTF. DNA for the CDR3: TGTGCCAGCAGCACTCTTAAGGGGGCCTATGGCTACACCTTC.

This clone was counted a few times. V gene TRBV29-1 combines with J gene TRBJ2-7; possibly TRBD1 for D (6 bases). From germline, CDR1 is SQVTM and CDR2 ANQGSEA. The CDR3 is made up of 11 amino acids. V shed 4 bases and J shed 6 bases, with 10 bases lying between them. The CDR3 sequence is CSVGSGVEQYF. The CDR3 DNA sequence: TGCAGCGTTGGGTCAGGGGTCGAGCAGTACTTC.

V is TRBV5-4 and J is TRBJ1-4, with 8 bases identical to TRBD1. After removal of 4 bases from V and 1 base from J, the junction contained 3 bases not matched to a gene. The CDR3 is made up of 15 amino acids. Germline V CDR1 and CDR2: SGHNT, YYREEE (reference sequence). CDR3 in amino acids: CASSADRGTNEKLFF. CDR3 coding DNA: TGTGCCAGCAGCGCAGACAGGGGAACTAATGAAAAACTGTTTTTT.

The gene calls are TRBV6-5 and TRBJ1-2; no reliable D call. The V gene lost 2 bases and the J gene lost 4 bases, with 11 bases spanning the gap. This CDR3 spans 14 amino acids. Germline CDR1 is MNHEY and CDR2 is SVGAGI. The CDR3 reads CASSYAHLGYGYTF. The CDR3 nucleotides are TGTGCCAGCAGTTACGCACACCTTGGCTATGGCTACACCTTC.

The chain employs TRBV28 and TRBJ2-4; a weak D match, TRBD2 (5 bases). CDR3 size: 16 residues. Germline CDR1 and CDR2: MDHEN and SYDVKM. Between the trimmed V and J ends, which lost 3 bases and 0 bases, there was a span of 12 bases. The CDR3 DNA sequence: TGTGCCAGCAGTTTTCCCGGGGAACTAGCCAAAAACATTCAGTACTTC. Translating gives CASSFPGELAKNIQYF.

The rearrangement links TRBV27 to TRBJ2-2, with D perhaps matching TRBD2 (5 bases). The CDR3 covers 15 residues. Between the trimmed V and J ends, which lost 4 bases and 4 bases, there was a span of 13 bases. Germline CDR1 and CDR2: MNHEY and SMNVEV (reference sequence). The CDR3 nucleotides read TGTGCCAGCAGTTCTAAAAGCGGAACCACCGGGGAGCTGTTTTTT. Amino acids: CASSSKSGTTGELFF.